This T cell receptor (beta chain) was recovered during a study of blood T cells in healthy people across ages (dated by TCRdb to the mid-2010s). A note on the overall study: Template switching captured roughly one uniquely barcoded TCR beta cDNA molecule per two T cells in model experiments. To avoid experimental bias, donors of different ages were randomly spread across the sequencing lanes. Four age groups were formed from the donors: young (average approximately 17 years), middle-aged (approximately 42), aged (approximately 60) and long-lived (about 80). Two additional independent replicas of 1 million unique cDNA reads from the same blood draw were analyzed for two donors (one aged 18 to 29 and one aged 80 or older). To track age-related changes in TCR beta repertoire diversity, the study relied on deep sequencing normalized with unique cDNA molecular identifiers. The paper's findings and limits, for the study overall: Estimates of total diversity from one million sequenced T cells were regarded as lower bounds and underestimates. As age increased, observed TCR beta diversity per million T cells dropped in a roughly linear way, and a significant reduction was already evident by age 40. Compared with the aged group, more naive CD4+ T cells, fewer expanded clones and increased TCR diversity were shown by the long-lived group, suggesting age selection. There was a strong correlation between observed TCR beta diversity and the percentage of naive T cells measured by flow cytometry. Since profiling was done on bulk unsorted PBMCs, naive and antigen-experienced compartments could not be conclusively compared. Donor CMV infection status was unknown, potentially confounding age-related changes in expanded clonotypes.

The library was produced with 5' RACE. Sequencing was performed on an Illumina HiSeq 2500. The second PCR ran for roughly 7 to 12 cycles and used a J-beta primer mix along with a sample-barcoded 5' primer. Each TCR beta cDNA molecule received a unique molecular identifier from a template-switch 5' adaptor carrying 12 random nucleotides. Each sample yielded at least 2.5 million CDR3-containing paired-end reads. First-strand cDNA synthesis was performed from all RNA using the Mint cDNA synthesis kit, with priming by a TRBC-specific oligonucleotide. Following uracil-DNA glycosylase treatment, a first 18-cycle PCR with universal primers M1SS and BC2_uni_R was performed on all cDNA. The paper's processing steps were these. For normalization, 1 million high-quality reads, each with a distinct molecular identifier, were randomly selected from each sample. Reads with shared molecular identifiers were discarded instead of being binned into consensus sequences. MiTCR, with a Q25 quality threshold and the strictest error-elimination algorithm, was used for CDR3 identification, clonotype clustering and error correction. A nonparametric unseen species model with Euler transformation was used to estimate a lower bound on total TCR beta diversity. TCRdb itself trimmed the public reads at Q25 with fastp, ran MiXCR and retained productive beta chains. Every CDR3 protein is listed once, alongside the most common genes and DNA of its rows. The V and J calls were determined by TCRdb, not by the authors. The sample table records under 2 million distinct CDR3 sequences; 30% to 35% of these occur just once. The ten top clones hold around 11% of the sample.

Donors were around 37 systemically healthy Caucasian individuals from Russia aged roughly 6 to 90 years. Ten milliliters of peripheral blood were drawn from each donor into EDTA-treated Vacutainer tubes. PBMCs were isolated by Ficoll-Paque density-gradient centrifugation, with at least 6 million obtained per sample. Trizol reagent was used to extract total RNA from PBMCs, with at least 5 micrograms per sample. For every donor, an aliquot of PBMCs went through flow cytometry to measure the percentages of naive CD45RAhigh/CD27high T cells. This clonotype was observed a few times. Its antigen has not been determined. There are no base qualities to consult, and no much larger clone falls within one base. According to the germline V gene (reference sequence), CDR1 reads SEHNR and CDR2 reads FQNEAQ. Including cysteine and phenylalanine, the CDR3 has 15 amino acids. Only the CDR3 DNA stays, 45 bases, in frame from base 1. Germline trimming amounts to 5 bases on V and 6 bases on J, with 11 as the count of junction bases outside the gene matches.

The chain is assembled from TRBV7-9 and TRBJ1-1; the central 8 bases match TRBD1. The specimen was blood. This clonotype was obtained from a woman between 25 and 40 years old in good health. The DNA sequence is TGTGCCAGCAGCCCGACCGGGACAGGAAGTTCTGAAGCTTTCTTT. Its amino acids are CASSPTGTGSSEAFF.